The clone carrying this TCR beta chain was detected a few times. The conserved final phenylalanine or tryptophan is absent from the CDR3, which likely points to a read error. The CDR3 runs 15 residues. Unmatched junction bases numbered 7, after V lost 2 bases and J lost 5 bases. From germline, CDR1 is DFQATT and CDR2 SNEGSKA (reference sequence). TCRdb passed the RT-PCR reads through MiXCR, listing each CDR3 protein once. The sample comprises about 680,000 distinct CDR3 sequences, about 14% of which are singletons, and just over 3.5% rests with the top ten. Input material: memory CD4+ T cells from blood. The TCR originated in a female donor in good health, serving as a healthy control. The chain couples TRBV20-1 to TRBJ2-1; 9 nucleotides align to TRBD2. CDR3 amino acids: CSARKDLAGNNEQFL. In nucleotides, the CDR3 is TGCAGTGCTAGAAAGGATCTAGCGGGGAACAATGAGCAGTTCTTA.